This T cell receptor (beta chain) was retrieved from a study of cytomegalovirus exposure and HLA in healthy donors. This clone is labeled as medium-sized (0.01 to 0.1%). Its target is not known. Germline V lookup: CDR1 SGHVS, CDR2 FNYEAQ. V shed 4 bases, J shed 4 bases, and the junction held 10 bases outside the gene matches. The CDR3 extends over 15 amino acids. General observations from the study: Immune exposure information available was restricted to CMV serostatus. Among TCR beta chains, those listed as cytomegalovirus-associated numbered about 160. A prior analysis recorded that most TCR beta V segments were productive about 87% or about 30% of the time. Near-uniform donor sequencing depth was presumed by presence/absence analyses.

Researchers ran the PCR with 60 Vbeta and 13 Jbeta primers. Clones were read by immunoSEQ multiplex PCR, and TCRdb kept only the in-frame ones, dropping some. The sample lists approximately 86,000 clones; about 85% were seen once. The sequencing sample was made of PBMCs. The chain joins TRBV7-6 to TRBJ2-7, with 7 bases identical to TRBD2. The receptor's source is a man in his forties in good health and CMV-seropositive. For the CDR3, the DNA is TGTGCCAGCAGCTCCCCGTTGGGGCGGGGGTACGAGCAGTACTTC. Translated: CASSSPLGRGYEQYF.